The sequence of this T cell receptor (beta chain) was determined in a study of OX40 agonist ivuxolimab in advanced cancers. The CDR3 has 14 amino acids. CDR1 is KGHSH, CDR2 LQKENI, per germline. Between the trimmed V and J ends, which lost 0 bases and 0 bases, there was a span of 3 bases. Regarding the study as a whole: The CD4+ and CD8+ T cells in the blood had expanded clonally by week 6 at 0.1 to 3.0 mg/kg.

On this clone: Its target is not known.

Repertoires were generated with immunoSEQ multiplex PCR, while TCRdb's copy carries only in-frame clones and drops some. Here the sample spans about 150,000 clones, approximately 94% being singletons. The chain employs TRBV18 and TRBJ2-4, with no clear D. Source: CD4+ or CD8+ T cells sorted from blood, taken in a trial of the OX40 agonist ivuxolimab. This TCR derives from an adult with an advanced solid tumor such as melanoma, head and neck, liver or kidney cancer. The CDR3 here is CASSPPVAKNIQYF. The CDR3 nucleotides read TGTGCCAGCTCACCACCTGTAGCCAAAAACATTCAGTACTTC. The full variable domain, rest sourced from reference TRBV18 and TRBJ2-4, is NAGVMQNPRHLVRRRGQEARLRCSPMKGHSHVYWYRQLPEEGLKFMVYLQKENIIDESGMPKERFSAEFPKEGPSILRIQQVVRGDSAAYFCASSPPVAKNIQYFGAGTRLSVL.